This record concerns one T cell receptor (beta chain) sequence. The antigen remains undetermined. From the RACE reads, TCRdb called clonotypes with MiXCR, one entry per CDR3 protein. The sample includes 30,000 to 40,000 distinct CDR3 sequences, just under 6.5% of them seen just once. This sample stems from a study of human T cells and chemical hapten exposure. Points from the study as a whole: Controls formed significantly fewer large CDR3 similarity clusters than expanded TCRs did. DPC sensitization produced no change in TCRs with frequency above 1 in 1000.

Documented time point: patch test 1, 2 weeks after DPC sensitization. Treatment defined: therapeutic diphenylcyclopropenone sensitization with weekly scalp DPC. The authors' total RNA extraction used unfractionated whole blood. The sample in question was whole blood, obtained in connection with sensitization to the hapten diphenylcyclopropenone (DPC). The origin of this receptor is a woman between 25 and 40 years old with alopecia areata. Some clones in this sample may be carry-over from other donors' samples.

CDR3 DNA sequence: TGCAGTGCTGAGACCGGGACTAGCGGGGGGGCCAATGAGCAGTTCTTC. This sequence encodes CSAETGTSGGANEQFF. The chain joins TRBV20-1 to TRBJ2-1, with TRBD2 matching over 16 bases. Germline V gene sequence: CDR1 DFQATT, CDR2 SNEGSKA (reference sequence). The junction had 7 bases not matched to a gene; V was cut back by 5 bases and J by 6 bases. The CDR3 is 16 residues long.